The 24 T cell receptor beta chains in this list originate from one sample, sequenced in a study of cytomegalovirus exposure and HLA in healthy donors. The PCR employed 60 Vbeta primers together with 13 Jbeta primers. Libraries were prepared by immunoSEQ multiplex PCR; TCRdb keeps only in-frame clonotypes and omits some of them. The sample records 150,000 to 200,000 clones, 84% being singletons. Sequencing used PBMCs. The receptors stem from a young man in good health and CMV-seronegative.

The chain combines TRBV27 with TRBJ2-6, with a possible D match to TRBD1 (5 bases). Germline V gene data show CDR1 as MNHEY and CDR2 as SMNVEV (reference sequence). The CDR3 consists of 16 residues. V was trimmed by 6 bases and J by 1 base, leaving 13 bases between them. CDR3 sequence reads: CASRLRPGSGANVLTF. For the CDR3, the DNA is TGTGCCAGCAGGCTACGGCCAGGGTCTGGGGCCAACGTCCTGACTTTC.

The chain links TRBV30 to TRBJ2-2; 12 bases are shared with TRBD2. The CDR3 sequence is 19 residues long. Germline V gives CDR1 GTSNPN, CDR2 SVGIG (reference sequence). The V and J ends lost 0 bases and 7 bases, in that order; junction bases with no gene match: 15. For the CDR3, the DNA is TGTGCCTGGAGTGTACGTAGACTAGCGGGGGCCGGGTTCGGCGGGGAGCTGTTTTTT. It codes for CAWSVRRLAGAGFGGELFF.

The chain combines TRBV18 with TRBJ2-7, with a possible D match to TRBD1 (6 bases). The V end was cut by 0 bases, the J end by 3 bases, with 12 bases between. In germline, CDR1 is KGHSH, CDR2 LQKENI. The CDR3 contains 15 residues. The DNA for the CDR3 is TGTGCCAGCTCACCACCGGCAGGGGTTGGCTACGAGCAGTACTTC. Translation: CASSPPAGVGYEQYF.

In its sample, this clone was seen once. The CDR3 coding sequence is TGTGCCAGCAGCTCACCCAGCTACGAGCAGTACTTC. Protein: CASSSPSYEQYF. The chain uses TRBV7-2 and TRBJ2-7; the D is unclear. CDR1 and CDR2 (germline): SGHTA, FQGNSA. Trimming pared 4 bases from V and 3 bases from J, leaving 7 bases between. This CDR3 comprises 12 residues.

The gene calls are TRBV9 and TRBJ1-2; D remains unclear. CDR1 and CDR2 from the germline V gene are SGDLS and YYNGEE. With 0 bases removed from V and 4 bases from J, the gap between germline ends came to 13 bases. The CDR3 covers 15 residues. The CDR3 loop is CASSVGDTPSYGYTF. CDR3 sequence (DNA): TGTGCCAGCAGCGTAGGCGACACACCGTCCTATGGCTACACCTTC.

V and J are TRBV5-4 and TRBJ1-1, with D tentatively TRBD1 (6 bases). The germline V and J ends were trimmed by 4 bases and 1 base, with 17 bases remaining between them. The germline CDR1 and CDR2 sequences are SGHNT and YYREEE (reference sequence). This CDR3 is built from 16 residues. Here the CDR3 DNA reads TGTGCCAGCAGCGCCGCGTCGAGGGGGGGGAACACTGAAGCTTTCTTT. This sequence encodes CASSAASRGGNTEAFF.

As DNA, the CDR3 is TGTGCCAGCAGCCAAGACTTCCGAACCCGCTACGAGCAGTACTTC. Protein sequence: CASSQDFRTRYEQYF. V is TRBV4-2 and J is TRBJ2-5; no definite D call. Near its end, the DNA agrees better with TRBJ2-7, so the J call may be wrong. Looked up from germline, CDR1 is LGHNA and CDR2 is YNFKEQ. The CDR3 extends over 15 amino acids.

The V call is TRBV6-1, the J call TRBJ2-1; 10 bases line up with TRBD2. The CDR3 extends over 15 amino acids. The V gene's germline CDR1 is MNHNS and CDR2 SASEGT. V was pared by 5 bases and J by 8 bases, with 9 bases of the junction left unmatched. DNA of the CDR3: TGTGCCAGCAGTATCGAGCGGGAGGGCCTCGATGAGCAGTTCTTC. This codes for CASSIEREGLDEQFF.

The J gene is TRBJ2-1, the V gene TRBV29-1, with 10 bases matching TRBD1. The CDR3 extends over 16 amino acids. V shed 3 bases, J shed 6 bases, and the junction held 11 bases outside the gene matches. Germline V gene sequence: CDR1 SQVTM, CDR2 ANQGSEA. CDR3 protein: CSVEGTDRGHSNEQFF. The CDR3 DNA reads TGCAGCGTTGAGGGTACAGACAGGGGGCATAGCAATGAGCAGTTCTTC.

The chain couples TRBV4-1 to TRBJ2-7; weak D call: TRBD1 (6 bases). V was cut by 1 base and J by 4 bases, with 11 bases left in between. CDR3 length: 14 amino acids. Germline-derived CDR1 and CDR2 are MGHRA and YSYEKL. The CDR3 sequence: CASSQVQGQYEQYF. CDR3 nucleotides: TGCGCCAGCAGCCAAGTACAGGGTCAGTACGAGCAGTACTTC.

The chain links TRBV28 to TRBJ2-3; 9 bases align to TRBD1. CDR3 size: 16 residues. Trimming cost V 5 bases and J 2 bases; bases outside gene matches: 8. CDR1 is MDHEN and CDR2 is SYDVKM in the germline V gene. CDR3: CASSTLGQGDTDTQYF. CDR3 nucleotide sequence: TGTGCCAGCAGTACGTTGGGACAGGGCGACACAGATACGCAGTATTTT. Filled out from reference TRBV28 and TRBJ2-3, the complete variable domain reads DVKVTQSSRYLVKRTGEKVFLECVQDMDHENMFWYRQDPGLGLRLIYFSYDVKMKEKGDIPEGYSVSREKKERFSLILESASTNQTSMYLCASSTLGQGDTDTQYFGPGTRLTVL.

The chain has TRBV5-1 and TRBJ2-7, with a weak D call TRBD1 (5 bases). V gave up 4 bases and J gave up 0 bases, with 20 bases separating them. The CDR3 totals 17 residues. From germline, CDR1 is SGHRS and CDR2 YFSETQ. The CDR3 region has the DNA TGCGCCAGCAGCCGAGCGTTTACAGGTGCCAGCTCCTACGAGCAGTACTTC. Its translation is CASSRAFTGASSYEQYF.

This clone was observed once. The CDR3: CASTLGASLGNEQFF. The CDR3 bases are TGCGCCAGCACGCTGGGGGCGAGTCTGGGCAATGAGCAGTTCTTC. The chain couples TRBV5-1 to TRBJ2-1; a weak D match, TRBD1 (6 bases). Germline V gives CDR1 SGHRS, CDR2 YFSETQ. Between the trimmed V and J ends, which lost 6 bases and 6 bases, there was a span of 19 bases. The CDR3 contains 15 residues.

The J gene is TRBJ1-3, the V gene TRBV5-1, with 9 bases that match TRBD1. V lost 4 bases, J lost 2 bases, and 7 bases stayed unmatched. This CDR3 is built from 16 residues. CDR1 and CDR2 from the germline V gene are SGHRS and YFSETQ. In DNA form, the CDR3 reads TGCGCCAGCAGCCAAGAAGGGACAGGGCCTGGAAACACCATATATTTT. Translation gives CASSQEGTGPGNTIYF.

In its sample, this clone was seen once. V usage is TRBV7-6 and J usage is TRBJ2-5; 10 bases map to TRBD2. The CDR3 is 14 amino acids. CDR1 SGHVS and CDR2 FNYEAQ come from the germline V gene. V lost 6 bases and J lost 2; bases outside the gene matches: 3. Written as DNA, the CDR3 is TGTGCCAGCAGGAGGACTAGCGGACAAGAGACCCAGTACTTC. It specifies CASRRTSGQETQYF.

This clone was counted only a few times. The CDR3 DNA is TGTGCCAGCAGCCAAGAACCGTCCAACTTACTACTGTTTTTT. It is translated as CASSQEPSNLLLFF. V usage is TRBV4-2 and J usage is TRBJ1-4; no firm D call. The germline V gene encodes CDR1 LGHNA and CDR2 YNFKEQ. This CDR3 has 14 residues. V lost 0 bases and J lost 13, with 15 bases in between.

The chain joins TRBV9 to TRBJ1-1; tentatively, D is TRBD1 (6 bases). This CDR3 is built from 15 residues. V was shortened by 3 bases and J by 1 base, with 13 bases between the two germline ends. Germline V gene data show CDR1 as SGDLS and CDR2 as YYNGEE. DNA for the CDR3: TGTGCCAGCAGCGAGAGGGGGAAATCGAACACTGAAGCTTTCTTT. This codes for CASSERGKSNTEAFF.

This chain connects TRBV10-3 to TRBJ2-7; a possible D gene is TRBD1 (6 bases). The V gene lost 8 bases and the J gene lost 6 bases, with 17 bases spanning the gap. The CDR3 consists of 13 residues. Germline CDR1 is ENHRY and CDR2 is SYGVKD. The CDR3 nucleotides are TGTGCCATCTCGACCACAGGGAACGTCGAGCAGTACTTC. It yields the protein CAISTTGNVEQYF.

The chain uses TRBV18 and TRBJ1-1; tentatively, D is TRBD1 (5 bases). From germline, CDR1 is KGHSH and CDR2 LQKENI. The CDR3 totals 14 residues. V lost 3 bases to trimming and J lost 0 bases, with 8 bases between them. The CDR3 sequence: CASSPQGLNTEAFF. CDR3 coding DNA: TGTGCCAGCTCACCCCAGGGATTGAACACTGAAGCTTTCTTT. Full variable domain (missing parts from reference TRBV18 and TRBJ1-1): NAGVMQNPRHLVRRRGQEARLRCSPMKGHSHVYWYRQLPEEGLKFMVYLQKENIIDESGMPKERFSAEFPKEGPSILRIQQVVRGDSAAYFCASSPQGLNTEAFFGQGTRLTVV.

This sequence joins TRBV2 and TRBJ1-4, with TRBD1 as a possible D gene (6 bases). Trimming removed 4 bases at V and 8 bases at J, with 17 bases between. CDR1 and CDR2 (germline): SNHLY, FYNNEI. There are 15 residues in the CDR3. CDR3 nucleotides: TGTGCCAGCAGTGCCCAGGGGATGTCTTGGGAAAAACTGTTTTTT. Its translation is CASSAQGMSWEKLFF.

This chain joins TRBV14 and TRBJ2-1, with TRBD2 matching 9 bases. Per the germline V gene, CDR1 is SGHDN and CDR2 is FVKESK. After removal of 3 bases from V and 0 bases from J, the junction contained 6 bases not matched to a gene. This CDR3 is 17 amino acids long. As DNA, the CDR3 is TGTGCCAGCAGCCAGGGACTAGCTGCCGTCTCCTACAATGAGCAGTTCTTC. It specifies CASSQGLAAVSYNEQFF.

This chain uses TRBV2 with TRBJ2-2, with D maybe TRBD1 (5 bases). Germline V gene lookup returns CDR1 SNHLY and CDR2 FYNNEI. This CDR3 spans 15 amino acids. V was trimmed by 5 bases and J by 4 bases, leaving 14 bases between them. The CDR3 here is CASSLQGRGTGELFF. The CDR3 region has the DNA TGTGCCAGCAGTCTTCAGGGAAGGGGCACCGGGGAGCTGTTTTTT.

V gene TRBV5-6 combines with J gene TRBJ2-7, with 8 bases aligning to TRBD1. With 1 base clipped from V and 7 bases from J, the junction kept 7 bases outside the gene matches. The CDR3 covers 14 residues. CDR1 and CDR2 (germline): SGHDT, YYEEEE. The CDR3 coding sequence is TGTGCCAGCAGCTTGACAGGGGGTTTCGAGGAGCAGTACTTC. Its translation: CASSLTGGFEEQYF. Combining the CDR3 with reference TRBV5-6 and TRBJ2-7 gives the whole variable domain DAGVTQSPTHLIKTRGQQVTLRCSPKSGHDTVSWYQQALGQGPQFIFQYYEEEERQRGNFPDRFSGHQFPNYSSELNVNALLLGDSALYLCASSLTGGFEEQYFGPGTRLTVT.

The genes are TRBV30 and TRBJ2-3; possibly TRBD2 for D (5 bases). Germline V CDR1 and CDR2: GTSNPN, SVGIG (reference sequence). CDR3 length: 16 residues. V was shortened by 5 bases and J by 2 bases, with 20 bases between the two germline ends. CDR3 bases: TGTGCCTGGGGCGAAGGGCTCGCGGGTATCACAGATACGCAGTATTTT. This sequence encodes CAWGEGLAGITDTQYF.